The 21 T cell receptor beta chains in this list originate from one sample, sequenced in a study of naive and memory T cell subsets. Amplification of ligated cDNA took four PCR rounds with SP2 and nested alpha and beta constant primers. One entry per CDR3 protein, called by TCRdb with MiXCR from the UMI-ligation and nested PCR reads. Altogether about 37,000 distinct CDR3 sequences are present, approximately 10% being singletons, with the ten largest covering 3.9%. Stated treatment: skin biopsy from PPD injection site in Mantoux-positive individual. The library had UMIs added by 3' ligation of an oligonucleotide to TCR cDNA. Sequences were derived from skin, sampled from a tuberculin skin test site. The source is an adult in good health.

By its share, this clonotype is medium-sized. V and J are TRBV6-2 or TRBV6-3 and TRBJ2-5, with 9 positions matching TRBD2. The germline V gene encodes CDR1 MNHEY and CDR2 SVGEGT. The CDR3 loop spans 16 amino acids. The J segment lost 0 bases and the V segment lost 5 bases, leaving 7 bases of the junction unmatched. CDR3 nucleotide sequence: TGTGCCAGCAGTCTAGGACTAGCGCCGTACCAAGAGACCCAGTACTTC. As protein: CASSLGLAPYQETQYF.

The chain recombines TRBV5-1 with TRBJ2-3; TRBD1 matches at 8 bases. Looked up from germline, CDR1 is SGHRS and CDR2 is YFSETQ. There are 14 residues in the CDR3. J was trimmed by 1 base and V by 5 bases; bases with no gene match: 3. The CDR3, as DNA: TGCGCCAGCAGTCCAGGGGGCCGCACAGATACGCAGTATTTT. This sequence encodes CASSPGGRTDTQYF.

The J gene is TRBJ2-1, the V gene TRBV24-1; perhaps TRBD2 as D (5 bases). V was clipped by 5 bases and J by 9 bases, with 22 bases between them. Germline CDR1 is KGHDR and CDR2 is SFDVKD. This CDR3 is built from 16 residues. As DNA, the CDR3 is TGTGCCACCAGTGGACGGGGAACAGTCGCATCGCGTGAGCAGTTCTTC. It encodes CATSGRGTVASREQFF.

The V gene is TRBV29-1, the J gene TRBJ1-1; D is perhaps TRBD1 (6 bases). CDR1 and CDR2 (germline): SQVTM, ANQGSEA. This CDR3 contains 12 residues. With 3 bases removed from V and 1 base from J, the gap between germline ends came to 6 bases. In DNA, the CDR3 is TGCAGCGTTGACAGGGGGAACACTGAAGCTTTCTTT. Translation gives CSVDRGNTEAFF.

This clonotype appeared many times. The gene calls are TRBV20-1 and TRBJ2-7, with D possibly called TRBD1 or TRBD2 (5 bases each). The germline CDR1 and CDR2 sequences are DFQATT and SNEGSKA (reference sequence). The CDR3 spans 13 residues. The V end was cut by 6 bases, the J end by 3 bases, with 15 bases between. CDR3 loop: CSAYRGGSYEQYF. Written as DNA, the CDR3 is TGCAGTGCATACCGGGGCGGAAGCTACGAGCAGTACTTC.

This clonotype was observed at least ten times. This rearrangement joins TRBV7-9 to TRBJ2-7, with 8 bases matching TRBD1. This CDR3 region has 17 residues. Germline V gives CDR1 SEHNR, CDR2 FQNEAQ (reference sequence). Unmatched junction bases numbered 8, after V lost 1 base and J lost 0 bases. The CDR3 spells CASSLGVRTGSSYEQYF. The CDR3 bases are TGTGCCAGCAGCTTAGGCGTCCGGACAGGGAGCTCCTACGAGCAGTACTTC. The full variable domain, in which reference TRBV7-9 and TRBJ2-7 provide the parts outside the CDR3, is DTGVSQNPRHKITKRGQNVTFRCDPISEHNRLYWYRQTLGQGPEFLTYFQNEAQLEKSRLLSDRFSAERPKGSFSTLEIQRTEQGDSAMYLCASSLGVRTGSSYEQYFGPGTRLTVT.

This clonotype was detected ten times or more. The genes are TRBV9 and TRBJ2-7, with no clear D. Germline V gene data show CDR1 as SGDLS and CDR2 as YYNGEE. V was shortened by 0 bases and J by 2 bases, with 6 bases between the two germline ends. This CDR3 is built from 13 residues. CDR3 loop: CASSVGWTYEQYF. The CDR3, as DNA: TGTGCCAGCAGCGTAGGTTGGACCTACGAGCAGTACTTC. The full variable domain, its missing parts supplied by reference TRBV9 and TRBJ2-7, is DSGVTQTPKHLITATGQRVTLRCSPRSGDLSVYWYQQSLDQGLQFLIQYYNGEERAKGNILERFSAQQFPDLHSELNLSSLELGDSALYFCASSVGWTYEQYFGPGTRLTVT.

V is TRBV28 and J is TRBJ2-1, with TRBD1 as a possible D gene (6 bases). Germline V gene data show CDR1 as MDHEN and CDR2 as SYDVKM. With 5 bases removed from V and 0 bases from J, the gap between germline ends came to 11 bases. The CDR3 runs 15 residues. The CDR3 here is CASSLGQSSYNEQFF. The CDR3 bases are TGTGCCAGCAGTCTCGGACAGAGCTCCTACAATGAGCAGTTCTTC. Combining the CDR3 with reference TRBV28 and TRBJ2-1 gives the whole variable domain DVKVTQSSRYLVKRTGEKVFLECVQDMDHENMFWYRQDPGLGLRLIYFSYDVKMKEKGDIPEGYSVSREKKERFSLILESASTNQTSMYLCASSLGQSSYNEQFFGPGTRLTVL.

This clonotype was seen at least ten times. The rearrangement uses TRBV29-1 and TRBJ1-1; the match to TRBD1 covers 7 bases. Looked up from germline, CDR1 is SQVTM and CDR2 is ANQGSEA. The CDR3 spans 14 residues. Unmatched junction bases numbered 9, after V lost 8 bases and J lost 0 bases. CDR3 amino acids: CSSVKQGMNTEAFF. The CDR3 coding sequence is TGCAGCTCAGTTAAACAGGGGATGAACACTGAAGCTTTCTTT.

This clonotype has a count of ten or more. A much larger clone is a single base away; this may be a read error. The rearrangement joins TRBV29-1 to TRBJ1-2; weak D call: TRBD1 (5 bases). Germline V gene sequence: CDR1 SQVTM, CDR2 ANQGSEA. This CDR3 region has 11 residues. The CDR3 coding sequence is TGCAGCGTTGGACAGAACTATGGCGACACCTTC. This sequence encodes CSVGQNYGDTF.

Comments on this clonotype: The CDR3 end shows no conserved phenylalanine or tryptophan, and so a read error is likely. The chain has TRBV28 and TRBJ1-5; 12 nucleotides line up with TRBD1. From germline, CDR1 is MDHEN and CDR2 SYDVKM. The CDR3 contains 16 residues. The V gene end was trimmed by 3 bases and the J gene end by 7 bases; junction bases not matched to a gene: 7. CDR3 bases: TGTGCCAGCAGTTTGGGGACAGGGGGCTTAGGCCAGCCCCAGCATTCT. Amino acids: CASSLGTGGLGQPQHS.

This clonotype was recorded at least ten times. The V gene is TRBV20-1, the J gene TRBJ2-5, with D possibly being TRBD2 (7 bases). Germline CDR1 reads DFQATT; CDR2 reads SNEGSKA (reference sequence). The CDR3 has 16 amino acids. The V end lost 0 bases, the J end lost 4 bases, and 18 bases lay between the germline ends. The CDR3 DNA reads TGCAGTGCTAGAGATTGGGAGGGGGGGCCTGTAGAGACCCAGTACTTC. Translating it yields CSARDWEGGPVETQYF.

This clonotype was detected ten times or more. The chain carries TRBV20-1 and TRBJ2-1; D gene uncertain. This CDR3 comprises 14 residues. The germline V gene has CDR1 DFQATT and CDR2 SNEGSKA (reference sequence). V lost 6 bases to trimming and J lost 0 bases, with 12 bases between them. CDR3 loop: CSAQPGSSYNEQFF. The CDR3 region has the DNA TGCAGTGCCCAGCCGGGCAGCTCCTACAATGAGCAGTTCTTC.

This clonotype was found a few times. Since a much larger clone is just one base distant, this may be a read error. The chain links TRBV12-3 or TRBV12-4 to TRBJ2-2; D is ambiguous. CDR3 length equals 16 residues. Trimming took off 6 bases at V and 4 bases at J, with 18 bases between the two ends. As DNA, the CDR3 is TGTGCCAGCAGCCCGACCGTACCCCTCTGCACCGGGGAGCTGTTTTTT. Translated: CASSPTVPLCTGELFF.

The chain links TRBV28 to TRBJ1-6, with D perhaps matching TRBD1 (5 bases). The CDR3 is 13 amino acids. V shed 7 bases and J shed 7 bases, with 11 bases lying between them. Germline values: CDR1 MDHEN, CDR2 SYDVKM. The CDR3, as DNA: TGTGCCAGCATCGAGGGGTACAATTCACCCCTCCACTTT. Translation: CASIEGYNSPLHF.

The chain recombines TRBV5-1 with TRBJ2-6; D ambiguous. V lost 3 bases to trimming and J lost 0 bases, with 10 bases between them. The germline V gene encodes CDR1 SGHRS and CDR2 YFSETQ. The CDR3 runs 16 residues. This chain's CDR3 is CASSSSYLSGANVLTF. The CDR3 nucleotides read TGCGCCAGCAGCTCCTCCTACCTCTCTGGGGCCAACGTCCTGACTTTC. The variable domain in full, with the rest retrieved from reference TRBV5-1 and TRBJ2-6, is KAGVTQTPRYLIKTRGQQVTLSCSPISGHRSVSWYQQTPGQGLQFLFEYFSETQRNKGNFPGRFSGRQFSNSRSEMNVSTLELGDSALYLCASSSSYLSGANVLTFGAGSRLTVL.

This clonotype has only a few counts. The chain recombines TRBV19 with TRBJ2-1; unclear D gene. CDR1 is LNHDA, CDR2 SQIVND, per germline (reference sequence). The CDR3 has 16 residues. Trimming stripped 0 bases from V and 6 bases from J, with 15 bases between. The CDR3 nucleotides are TGTGCCAGTAGTATAGATAAGTCAGGTTCCCTCAATGAGCAGTTCTTC. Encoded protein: CASSIDKSGSLNEQFF.

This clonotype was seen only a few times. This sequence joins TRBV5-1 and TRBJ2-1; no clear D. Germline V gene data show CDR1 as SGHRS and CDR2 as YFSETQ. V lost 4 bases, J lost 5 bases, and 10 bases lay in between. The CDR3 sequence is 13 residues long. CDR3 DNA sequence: TGCGCCAGCAGCCCCCAAGGAGACAATGAGCAGTTCTTC. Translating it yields CASSPQGDNEQFF. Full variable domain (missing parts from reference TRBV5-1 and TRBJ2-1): KAGVTQTPRYLIKTRGQQVTLSCSPISGHRSVSWYQQTPGQGLQFLFEYFSETQRNKGNFPGRFSGRQFSNSRSEMNVSTLELGDSALYLCASSPQGDNEQFFGPGTRLTVL.

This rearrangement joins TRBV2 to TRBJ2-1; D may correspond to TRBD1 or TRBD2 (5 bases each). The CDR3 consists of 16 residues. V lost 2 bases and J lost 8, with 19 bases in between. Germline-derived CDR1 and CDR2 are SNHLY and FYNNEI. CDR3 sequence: CASSELVDTRTDEQFF. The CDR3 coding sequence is TGTGCCAGCAGTGAATTGGTGGACACCCGGACTGATGAGCAGTTCTTC.

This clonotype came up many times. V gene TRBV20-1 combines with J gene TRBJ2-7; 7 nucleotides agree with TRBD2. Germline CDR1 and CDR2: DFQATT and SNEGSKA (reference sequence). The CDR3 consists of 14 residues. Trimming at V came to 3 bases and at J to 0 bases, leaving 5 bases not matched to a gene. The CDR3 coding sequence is TGCAGTGCTAGGTGGGGGGGGAGCTCCTACGAGCAGTACTTC. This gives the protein CSARWGGSSYEQYF.

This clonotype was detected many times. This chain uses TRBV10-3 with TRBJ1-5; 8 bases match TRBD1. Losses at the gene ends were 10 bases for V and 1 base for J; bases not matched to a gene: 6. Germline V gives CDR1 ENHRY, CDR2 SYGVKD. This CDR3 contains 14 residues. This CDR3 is CATRRDRSNQPQHF. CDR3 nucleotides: TGTGCCACTCGCCGGGACAGGAGCAATCAGCCCCAGCATTTT.